A selection of T cell receptor beta chains follows, all from one sample in a study of blood T cell repertoires in COVID-19. Libraries were prepared by immunoSEQ multiplex PCR; TCRdb keeps only in-frame clonotypes and omits some of them. The sample has 150,000 to 160,000 clones, approximately 90% seen once. Sequencing was carried out using peripheral blood. Receptors were obtained from a woman in her forties with acute or convalescent COVID-19. Both conserved end residues are part of each CDR3. The D gene is left open where the match is weak. The listing skips clone size in some rows; elsewhere it reads once, few, many or a size class.

>NA|TRBV6-5|TRBD1|15|TRBJ2-2
CATQVDRGPSGELFF
TGTGCCACCCAAGTGGACAGGGGGCCTTCCGGGGAGCTGTTTTTT
>NA|TRBV30|NA|12|TRBJ2-7
CAWSVLSYEQYF
TGTGCCTGGAGTGTCCTCTCCTACGAGCAGTACTTC
>few|TRBV28|TRBD1|15|TRBJ1-5
CASSLGTGVNQPQHF
TGTGCCAGCAGTTTAGGGACAGGGGTAAATCAGCCCCAGCATTTT
>NA|TRBV2|TRBD1|15|TRBJ2-2
CASTGQGALVGELFF
TGTGCCAGCACAGGACAGGGGGCGTTAGTCGGGGAGCTGTTTTTT
>NA|TRBV6-6|NA|14|TRBJ2-1
CASAGGGSHNEQFF
TGTGCCAGCGCTGGGGGCGGGAGCCACAATGAGCAGTTCTTC
>once|TRBV24-1|NA|15|TRBJ2-1
CATSVGAAGEDEQFF
TGTGCCACCAGTGTGGGGGCGGCGGGAGAGGATGAGCAGTTCTTC
>NA|TRBV7-2|NA|11|TRBJ2-7
CASSEHYEQYF
TGTGCCAGCAGCGAGCACTACGAGCAGTACTTC
>NA|TRBV11-3|NA|12|TRBJ2-2
CASSLGPGELFF
TGTGCCAGCAGCTTAGGGCCCGGGGAGCTGTTTTTT
>NA|TRBV2|NA|15|TRBJ2-7
CASSGRGRTPYEQYF
TGTGCCAGCAGCGGGAGGGGGCGTACTCCCTACGAGCAGTACTTC
>NA|TRBV5-1|NA|12|TRBJ1-1
CASSYMNTEAFF
TGCGCCAGCAGCTACATGAACACTGAAGCTTTCTTT
>once|TRBV25-1|NA|14|TRBJ1-5
CASSETGNNQPQHF
TGTGCCAGCAGTGAAACAGGGAACAATCAGCCCCAGCATTTT
>NA|TRBV27|NA|13|TRBJ2-7
CASSFSGSNEQYF
TGTGCCAGCAGTTTTTCAGGGTCCAACGAGCAGTACTTC
>NA|TRBV3-1/TRBV3-2|TRBD2|18|TRBJ2-2
CASSQDLLAGGSAGELFF
TGTGCCAGCAGCCAAGATCTACTAGCGGGAGGGTCAGCCGGGGAGCTGTTTTTT
>NA|TRBV24-1|TRBD1|19|TRBJ2-5
CATSDLNEPLPRGRETQYF
TGTGCCACCAGTGATTTGAATGAGCCCCTACCCAGGGGGCGAGAGACCCAGTACTTC
>NA|TRBV3-1/TRBV3-2|NA|18|TRBJ2-5
CASSQGLGSGVIQETQYF
TGTGCCAGCAGCCAAGGTTTAGGTAGCGGAGTGATCCAAGAGACCCAGTACTTC
>NA|TRBV24-1|TRBD2|16|TRBJ2-1
CATSDYGTSGSDEQFF
TGTGCCACCAGTGACTACGGGACTAGCGGGTCGGATGAGCAGTTCTTC
>NA|TRBV15|NA|15|TRBJ1-1
CATSRERTMNTEAFF
TGTGCCACCAGCAGAGAAAGAACTATGAACACTGAAGCTTTCTTT
>NA|TRBV4-2|TRBD2|16|TRBJ2-3
CASSQEGAGGLDTQYF
TGTGCCAGCAGCCAAGAAGGAGCGGGGGGTTTAGATACGCAGTATTTT
>NA|TRBV4-1|NA|12|TRBJ2-7
CASSQGGLEQYF
TGCGCCAGCAGCCAAGGGGGGCTGGAGCAGTACTTC
>NA|TRBV2|TRBD1|15|TRBJ2-2
CASSESGGRTGELFF
TGTGCCAGCAGTGAATCAGGGGGAAGGACCGGGGAGCTGTTTTTT
>NA|TRBV7-6|NA|14|TRBJ2-1
CASSLSPGDNEQFF
TGTGCCAGCAGCTTATCCCCAGGGGACAATGAGCAGTTCTTC
>once|TRBV7-9|NA|14|TRBJ1-5
CASSQTGANQPQHF
TGTGCCAGCAGCCAGACAGGAGCCAATCAGCCCCAGCATTTT
>NA|TRBV10-3|NA|15|TRBJ1-2
CAISESMGANYGYTF
TGTGCCATCAGTGAGTCAATGGGAGCTAACTATGGCTACACCTTC
>few|TRBV13|TRBD1|14|TRBJ2-7
CASSVDRGLYEQYF
TGTGCCAGCAGCGTGGACAGGGGGCTCTACGAGCAGTACTTC
>NA|TRBV9|NA|24|TRBJ2-6
CASSGTRAPQTWGVKYSGANVLTF
TGTGCCAGCAGCGGGACCAGGGCACCCCAAACCTGGGGGGTAAAATATTCTGGGGCCAACGTCCTGACTTTC
>NA|TRBV18|TRBD1|16|TRBJ1-6
CASSLSGTVDNSPLHF
TGTGCCAGCTCACTATCCGGGACAGTTGATAATTCACCCCTCCACTTT
>few|TRBV30|TRBD1|14|TRBJ1-2
CAWSSPGQGLGYTF
TGTGCCTGGAGTTCTCCGGGACAGGGACTGGGCTACACCTTC
>NA|TRBV30|NA|13|TRBJ1-4
CAWRGAVGEKLFF
TGTGCCTGGAGGGGGGCAGTAGGCGAAAAACTGTTTTTT
>NA|TRBV6-5|NA|15|TRBJ2-1
CASSYSQASYNEQFF
TGTGCCAGCAGTTACTCTCAGGCCTCCTACAATGAGCAGTTCTTC
>NA|TRBV5-1|TRBD2|16|TRBJ2-3
CASRMAGLAGADTQYF
TGCGCCAGCAGGATGGCGGGACTAGCGGGAGCAGATACGCAGTATTTT
>NA|TRBV10-3|TRBD1|13|TRBJ1-1
CAISATGGTEAFF
TGTGCCATCAGCGCCACAGGGGGCACTGAAGCTTTCTTT
>NA|TRBV5-6|NA|15|TRBJ2-5
CASSQIAEAGETQYF
TGTGCCAGCAGCCAGATAGCGGAGGCAGGAGAGACCCAGTACTTC
>NA|TRBV19|NA|15|TRBJ1-4
CASRERGGPNEKLFF
TGTGCCAGTAGAGAGCGGGGGGGTCCTAATGAAAAACTGTTTTTT
>NA|TRBV12-5|TRBD2|15|TRBJ2-7
CASGLARGADYEQYF
TGTGCTAGTGGTTTGGCGCGGGGGGCGGACTACGAGCAGTACTTC
>NA|TRBV30|TRBD1|18|TRBJ1-5
CAWRIPGQGFREDQPQHF
TGTGCCTGGAGGATTCCGGGACAGGGGTTCAGGGAGGATCAGCCCCAGCATTTT
>few|TRBV7-2|NA|15|TRBJ2-1
CASSLMPSSGNEQFF
TGTGCCAGCAGCTTAATGCCCTCCAGTGGCAATGAGCAGTTCTTC
>NA|TRBV2|TRBD2|15|TRBJ2-7
CASSESYGRAYEQYF
TGTGCCAGCAGTGAATCATACGGGAGGGCCTACGAGCAGTACTTC
>NA|TRBV6-5|NA|14|TRBJ1-2
CASRTQDSHYGYTF
TGTGCCAGCAGAACACAGGACAGCCACTATGGCTACACCTTC
>NA|TRBV9|NA|14|TRBJ1-1
CASSGLHMPTEAFF
TGTGCCAGCAGCGGACTACACATGCCCACTGAAGCTTTCTTT
>NA|TRBV7-3|NA|14|TRBJ1-6
CASSLLAGNSPLHF
TGTGCCAGCAGCTTATTGGCTGGTAATTCACCCCTCCACTTT
>once|TRBV5-8|TRBD1|16|TRBJ2-1
CASSFRGSRSYNEQFF
TGTGCCAGCAGCTTCAGGGGGTCGAGGTCCTACAATGAGCAGTTCTTC
>NA|TRBV15|TRBD1|17|TRBJ2-7
CATSRGFPGQGSYEQYF
TGTGCCACCAGCAGAGGCTTCCCGGGACAGGGCTCATACGAGCAGTACTTC
>NA|TRBV7-6|NA|13|TRBJ1-2
CASSAGVGYGYTF
TGTGCCAGCAGCGCCGGAGTCGGCTATGGCTACACCTTC
>few|TRBV7-9|NA|15|TRBJ1-1
CASSPTGGQNTEAFF
TGTGCCAGCAGCCCCACTGGGGGCCAGAACACTGAAGCTTTCTTT
>NA|TRBV15|NA|16|TRBJ2-5
CATSRKWSSELETQYF
TGTGCCACCAGCAGGAAGTGGTCTAGCGAGCTCGAGACCCAGTACTTC
>NA|TRBV27|NA|15|TRBJ2-7
CASSRYEDSSYEQYF
TGTGCCAGCAGTCGATATGAGGATTCTTCCTACGAGCAGTACTTC
>NA|TRBV7-8|TRBD1|14|TRBJ1-6
CASSPILSQGGYHF
TGTGCCAGCAGCCCAATCCTGTCACAAGGGGGCTACCACTTT
>NA|TRBV12-5|TRBD1|16|TRBJ2-3
CASEQGQDLWGDTQYF
TGTGCTAGTGAACAAGGACAGGACCTCTGGGGAGATACGCAGTATTTT